These T cell receptor beta chains were read from a single sample in a study of beta chain features in type 1 diabetes. TCRdb keeps only in-frame clones here, not all; method: immunoSEQ multiplex PCR. Of about 15,000 clones in the sample, roughly 44% were seen once. Sequences were obtained from stem cell memory CD4+ T cells from blood. The receptors derive from a woman aged 40 to 50 in good health. Each CDR3 is given with its conserved first and last residue. A D gene is named only where the DNA matches it firmly. Clone size, where shown, is once, few, many, or a class for clones that have expanded.

J gene: TRBJ1-6
D gene: .
V gene: TRBV6-5
clone size: few
CDR3 protein: CASTGGPLGYSPLHF
CDR3 DNA: TGTGCCAGCACGGGGGGGCCCCTCGGATATTCACCCCTCCACTTT

J gene: TRBJ2-3
D gene: .
V gene: TRBV11-2
clone size: .
CDR3 protein: CASSRGDTQYF
CDR3 DNA: TGTGCCAGCAGCAGAGGTGATACGCAGTATTTT

J gene: TRBJ2-2
D gene: TRBD2
V gene: TRBV29-1
clone size: few
CDR3 protein: CSASGGGIGELFF
CDR3 DNA: TGCAGCGCAAGCGGGGGGGGAATCGGGGAGCTGTTTTTT

J gene: TRBJ1-1
D gene: .
V gene: TRBV27
clone size: .
CDR3 protein: CASSLGGQNTEAFF
CDR3 DNA: TGTGCCAGCAGTCTAGGGGGTCAGAACACTGAAGCTTTCTTT

J gene: TRBJ2-7
D gene: TRBD1
V gene: TRBV4-1
clone size: .
CDR3 protein: CASSSDSGTGYEQYF
CDR3 DNA: TGCGCCAGCAGCTCGGACTCCGGGACAGGGTACGAGCAGTACTTC

J gene: TRBJ1-2
D gene: TRBD1
V gene: TRBV18
clone size: few
CDR3 protein: CASSAQGLYYGYTF
CDR3 DNA: TGTGCCAGCTCAGCACAGGGGTTGTACTATGGCTACACCTTC

J gene: TRBJ1-2
D gene: TRBD1
V gene: TRBV28
clone size: .
CDR3 protein: CASSTGTEPGRNTF
CDR3 DNA: TGTGCCAGCAGCACTGGGACAGAACCGGGGAGAAACACCTTC

J gene: TRBJ1-2
D gene: TRBD1
V gene: TRBV25-1
clone size: .
CDR3 protein: CASSLPGQSYGYTF
CDR3 DNA: TGTGCCAGCAGCCTGCCGGGACAGAGCTATGGCTACACCTTC

J gene: TRBJ2-4
D gene: .
V gene: TRBV11-2
clone size: .
CDR3 protein: CASSYSRGENIQYF
CDR3 DNA: TGTGCCAGCAGCTATAGCCGGGGAGAGAACATTCAGTACTTC

J gene: TRBJ2-5
D gene: .
V gene: TRBV7-2
clone size: .
CDR3 protein: CASSLPRGKETETQYF
CDR3 DNA: TGTGCCAGCAGCTTGCCGCGCGGGAAAGAGACGGAGACCCAGTACTTC

J gene: TRBJ2-7
D gene: .
V gene: TRBV6-5
clone size: .
CDR3 protein: CASSYAGPPYEQYF
CDR3 DNA: TGTGCCAGCAGTTACGCGGGACCGCCCTACGAGCAGTACTTC

J gene: TRBJ2-5
D gene: TRBD1
V gene: TRBV7-2
clone size: few
CDR3 protein: CASSPGQGQYF
CDR3 DNA: TGTGCCAGCAGCCCGGGACAGGGCCAGTACTTC

J gene: TRBJ2-3
D gene: .
V gene: TRBV11-2
clone size: medium-sized
CDR3 protein: CASSLVYRGTDTQYF
CDR3 DNA: TGTGCCAGCAGCTTAGTATACAGAGGCACAGATACGCAGTATTTT

J gene: TRBJ2-3
D gene: .
V gene: TRBV9
clone size: .
CDR3 protein: CASSVDGEYYTDTQYF
CDR3 DNA: TGTGCCAGCAGCGTAGACGGGGAGTATTACACAGATACGCAGTATTTT

J gene: TRBJ2-5
D gene: .
V gene: TRBV21-1
clone size: .
CDR3 protein: CASSKGSGGAARKETQYF
CDR3 DNA: TGTGCCAGCAGCAAAGGGAGTGGGGGGGCCGCCCGAAAAGAGACCCAGTACTTC

J gene: TRBJ2-1
D gene: TRBD2
V gene: TRBV5-4
clone size: few
CDR3 protein: CASSLDSGGEQFF
CDR3 DNA: TGTGCCAGCAGCTTGGACTCGGGGGGTGAGCAGTTCTTC

J gene: TRBJ1-5
D gene: .
V gene: TRBV2
clone size: .
CDR3 protein: CASSVYSNQPQHF
CDR3 DNA: TGTGCCAGCAGTGTGTATAGCAATCAGCCCCAGCATTTT

J gene: TRBJ1-2
D gene: .
V gene: TRBV6-4
clone size: few
CDR3 protein: CASSETGSNYGYTF
CDR3 DNA: TGTGCCAGCAGTGAGACAGGATCTAACTATGGCTACACCTTC

J gene: TRBJ2-7
D gene: TRBD2
V gene: TRBV18
clone size: .
CDR3 protein: CASSPSGGLVREQYF
CDR3 DNA: TGTGCCAGCTCACCAAGCGGGGGGCTCGTTCGCGAGCAGTACTTC

J gene: TRBJ1-6
D gene: TRBD1
V gene: TRBV5-1
clone size: few
CDR3 protein: CASRRPGGGETPLHF
CDR3 DNA: TGCGCCAGCAGACGCCCGGGAGGGGGCGAGACACCCCTCCACTTT

J gene: TRBJ2-3
D gene: TRBD2
V gene: TRBV7-9
clone size: few
CDR3 protein: CASSYLAAGVSTDTQYF
CDR3 DNA: TGTGCCAGCAGCTACCTAGCTGCGGGGGTTAGCACAGATACGCAGTATTTT

J gene: TRBJ2-7
D gene: .
V gene: TRBV4-2
clone size: .
CDR3 protein: CASSQEASGFEQYF
CDR3 DNA: TGTGCCAGCAGCCAAGAAGCGTCAGGGTTCGAGCAGTACTTC

J gene: TRBJ1-4
D gene: TRBD1
V gene: TRBV29-1
clone size: .
CDR3 protein: CSVEIPDRAETIDNEKLFF
CDR3 DNA: TGCAGCGTTGAAATCCCCGACAGGGCAGAAACGATAGATAATGAAAAACTGTTTTTT

J gene: TRBJ1-2
D gene: .
V gene: TRBV9
clone size: .
CDR3 protein: CASSVGQGVYGYTF
CDR3 DNA: TGTGCCAGCAGCGTAGGCCAGGGTGTCTATGGCTACACCTTC

J gene: TRBJ2-5
D gene: .
V gene: TRBV11-3
clone size: .
CDR3 protein: CASSLDGGAQETQYF
CDR3 DNA: TGTGCCAGCAGCTTGGATGGCGGGGCCCAAGAGACCCAGTACTTC

J gene: TRBJ1-1
D gene: TRBD1
V gene: TRBV5-1
clone size: .
CDR3 protein: CASSFGGDRWNTEAFF
CDR3 DNA: TGCGCCAGCAGCTTCGGTGGGGACAGGTGGAACACTGAAGCTTTCTTT

J gene: TRBJ2-5
D gene: TRBD2
V gene: TRBV9
clone size: .
CDR3 protein: CASSVDPSGGIQETQYF
CDR3 DNA: TGTGCCAGCAGCGTAGATCCTAGCGGGGGAATCCAAGAGACCCAGTACTTC